This T cell receptor (beta chain) derives from a study of T cell repertoires in cytomegalovirus infection. In the study overall: HLA-B-restricted CMV epitopes that are well studied, plus recently identified HLA-C-restricted ones, were used by the study. Findings of the study overall: Carriers of CMV plus the relevant HLA were identified by cumulative public TCR beta family frequency.

TCRdb analysed the reads with MiXCR anew, one entry per CDR3 protein. This table holds around 69,000 distinct CDR3 sequences, 28% found once. CDR3 length: 15 amino acids. CDR1 is DFQATT, CDR2 SNEGSKA, per germline (reference sequence). Trimming removed 0 bases from V and 3 bases from J; junction bases left unmatched: 4. Concerning this clonotype itself: What it binds is unknown.

The source is a human donor in good health (CMV status not recorded). Some clones in this sample may be carry-over from other donors' samples. The chain carries TRBV20-1 and TRBJ1-1, with TRBD1 matching 10 bases. The sequences come from CD8+ T cells from cultured PBMCs, collected from culture after CMV antigen stimulation. The CDR3 protein is CSARDDRGQYTEAFF. The CDR3 bases are TGCAGTGCTAGAGATGACAGGGGGCAGTACACTGAAGCTTTCTTT.